This T cell receptor (beta chain) was identified during a study of cytomegalovirus exposure and HLA in healthy donors (dated by TCRdb to the late 2010s). Background for the entire study: An earlier analysis of some 620 of the donors reported about 260 Gb of sequence data and about 120 million unique TCR beta sequences obtained from around 190 million T cells. Roughly 300 gigabases of sequencing data and 70 million to 100 million unique TCR sequences made up an early release that covered approximately 620 HLA-typed donors. The genetic ancestry cluster associated with self-reported Caucasian donors included 81% of the roughly 400 genotyped donors. The aim of the study was to test whether cataloging public T cell receptors could identify signatures of past pathogen exposure. The T cell repertoires of about 700 subjects were profiled by immunosequencing and related to cytomegalovirus serostatus. Besides the first cohort of approximately 710 subjects, a separate validation cohort made up of roughly 120 different subjects was used. The study combined high-throughput TCR immunosequencing, statistical association of individual TCRs with disease status, and machine learning to predict cytomegalovirus infection status. In a later analysis, previously published TCR beta repertoires from 550 to 700 donors were re-analyzed and high-resolution HLA genotyping was added so that TCR occurrence patterns could be studied. Rather than using new phenotypic data, the later analysis identified candidate immune exposures from TCR beta sequences and from how often those sequences occurred across donors. In an earlier analysis of 550 to 700 of the donors, high-throughput TCR beta sequencing was used to judge whether each TCR beta V gene segment behaved as functional or pseudogenic. Donor age, sex, ethnicity and CMV serostatus were collected together with the repertoire data. A later genetic analysis used genome-wide SNP genotypes for about 60% of the roughly 670 donors, treating that subset as a discovery cohort. All discovery cohort repertoires had been generated using a single sequencing platform. Both class I and class II loci were covered by HLA typing, at four-digit resolution. Typing coverage differed by locus: A, B, C, DRB1 and DQB1 were typed in roughly 620-630 donors, DQA1 in 522, DPA1 in 600 to 610, and DPB1 in 472. Because of strong linkage in the cohort, a few DR-DQ haplotypes were treated as single units for association and clustering. Across around 400 genotyped donors of the cohort, an average of about 200,000 unique TCR beta nucleotide sequences per donor were sequenced, and approximately 17% of those sequences were non-productive. The paper as a whole reports these results and caveats: Assigning TCR associations to individual alleles was difficult when HLA alleles, especially DR and DQ, strongly co-occurred. The sequencing pipeline was judged likely to have produced a cluster of highly shared sequence variants as a technical artifact. A further reported finding was that TCR beta sequences accurately predicted the HLA-A and HLA-B alleles for most subjects in the first cohort. Roughly uniform sequencing depth across donors was assumed in presence/absence analyses, although this assumption may not hold. A few of the identified cytomegalovirus-associated TCR beta chains were confirmed in vitro to be specific for cytomegalovirus antigens. Only TCR beta chains were sequenced in this cohort, and the absence of alpha or paired-chain data limited detectable features. While some public TCRs were present in many individuals, most TCR sequences turned up only very rarely across donors. A later genetic analysis reported fewer N-insertions in productive TCRs among donors in an Asian-associated ancestry cluster than the approximately 700-donor mean. In a later analysis, around 17,000 TCR beta sequences were associated with specific HLA alleles at a false discovery rate of 0.05. A later analysis reported that several top co-occurrence clusters appeared linked to parvovirus B19, influenza, CMV and Epstein-Barr virus. The classifier was reported to diagnose cytomegalovirus status with high specificity and sensitivity in both the original and validation cohorts. An association between a missense DCLRE1C variant and V-gene and J-gene trimming of TCR beta chains was found in a later genetic analysis and replicated in an independent cohort. Because counts were too low, roughly 16 rarely observed V segments, including chromosome 9 orphons, were left out of the earlier analysis of a few hundred of the donors. Broadly in line with IMGT annotations, most TCR beta V segments showed up in productive rearrangements about 87% or about 30% of the time in an earlier analysis of around 600 of the donors. Immune exposure information for the cohort was limited to CMV serostatus. Because HLA typing was missing for some donors at each locus, association tests included only the typed subset. The authors suggested that the approach could potentially be generalized to other disease states and immunological phenotypes. A later analysis found that TCR association rates varied across HLA loci, with DRB1 alleles showing the most associated TCRs and HLA-C alleles the fewest. In a later analysis, most CMV-associated TCR beta chains were found to appear HLA-restricted, with HLA associations seemingly driven largely by CMV exposure. In the study, around 150 TCR beta chains were listed as associated with cytomegalovirus. In a later analysis, HLA-associated TCR beta chains were found to be more clonally expanded and to have lower generation probabilities than equally common non-associated chains. Linkage disequilibrium might explain the correlated functional status among segregating V segments, but an unknown experimental factor could not be ruled out.

Receptor libraries were prepared by the immunoSEQ multiplex PCR assay. For the multiplex PCR, a mixture combining 60 forward primers for TCR Vbeta segments and 13 reverse primers for TCR Jbeta segments was used. Amplification of the CDR3 region of rearranged TCR beta genes was performed with a multiplex PCR assay on genomic DNA. The amplified TCR beta libraries were sequenced on the Illumina HiSeq System as 87-base-pair reads. On the study's bioinformatics: Across the roughly 640 repertoires, a later analysis counted 75 million to 90 million unique TCR beta chains, around 11 million of which were shared by at least two donors. Raw reads were error-corrected and collapsed into unique sequences by a nearest-neighbor algorithm in which closely related sequences were merged to remove PCR and sequencing errors. CDR3 sequences were aligned to IMGT reference sequences to assign V, D and J gene segments. For a sequence to be retained, at least a six-nucleotide match to both a V gene segment and a J gene segment was required. Rearrangements were called productive when the CDR3 lacked stop codons and stayed in frame with V and J; all others were non-productive. CDR3 was defined according to IMGT convention as the region running from the second conserved V-encoded cysteine to the conserved J-encoded phenylalanine. The earlier analysis of about 590 of the donors excluded sequences that lacked an unambiguous match to a single V gene segment. In an earlier analysis of a few hundred of the donors, V segments were called functional above 56.7% productive rearrangements and were called segregating when the between-donor standard deviation exceeded 5%. A statistical classification framework was built for diagnosing cytomegalovirus status from the catalog of TCR beta chain sequences. V and J gene assignment, in a later analysis, came from comparing TCR nucleotide sequences with IMGT/GENE-DB human TR gene sequences. In a later analysis, CDR3 sequences and most-parsimonious VDJ recombination scenarios were assigned using the TCRdist pipeline. In a later analysis, each TCR beta chain was defined by its CDR3 amino acid sequence together with its V-gene family, and reads without a unique V-gene family were excluded. In a later analysis, approximately 590 highly shared, low-generation-probability nucleotide sequences were removed to address suspected cross-contamination and a sequencing artifact. In a later analysis, a clonal expansion index for each public chain was calculated from normalized within-repertoire ranks of inferred template counts. In a later analysis, generation probabilities were computed with a VDJ recombination model fitted to out-of-frame rearrangements, and the resulting probabilities were checked against IGoR. In a later analysis, TCR-TCR, TCR-HLA and TCR-CMV co-occurrence was scored with hypergeometric tests, and a repertoire-size bias correction was applied to TCR pairs. In a later analysis, false discovery rates were estimated by permuting HLA or CMV assignments 20 times. In a later analysis, co-occurring TCRs were grouped with DBSCAN, and TCRdist sequence similarity was added when clustering was performed within HLA-allele-positive subsets. Repertoires with fewer than 30,000 or more than 120,000 public chains were left out of co-occurrence clustering, as were several repertoires with anomalous nucleotide sharing. In its TCRdb copy, this immuneACCESS table keeps in-frame sequences only and misses some clones. Where compared with another copy, unresolved V genes explain less than half of these, and the others have no known cause. V and J calls and clone size follow that table, whereas D and trimming were derived from the DNA. The sample includes 85,000 to 120,000 clones, with roughly two thirds observed a single time. Of the sample, roughly 3% is held by the ten largest clones.

The cohort consisted of approximately 690 healthy bone marrow donors. At the time of sampling, all cohort members were nominally healthy, though unrecorded immune exposures were likely present. The donor was CMV seronegative and was included in the group of around 320 seronegative cohort members. A peripheral blood sample was collected from each donor, and TCR beta sequencing was performed on peripheral blood mononuclear cells. The Qiagen DNeasy Blood Extraction Kit was used to extract genomic DNA from the blood cell samples. On this clone: It has no known antigen specificity. Base qualities are not at hand, and no much larger clone is one base apart.

Sample: PBMCs. This receptor was identified in a female donor in good health and CMV-seronegative.

This receptor carries the CDR3 CASRGLGTGELFF. The sequenced DNA: TGTGCCAGCAGGGGGCTAGGGACCGGGGAGCTGTTTTTT. This receptor chain uses TRBV6-5 and TRBJ2-2; TRBD1 is a possible D gene, resting on 5 matching bases. Its CDR3 holds 13 amino acids, cysteine through phenylalanine. The retained sequence is limited to the CDR3, 39 bases, with the frame set at the first base. Trimming at the junction amounts to 6 bases on V and 5 bases on J, and the germline ends lie 10 bases apart. According to the germline V gene, CDR1 reads MNHEY and CDR2 reads SVGAGI.